This entry describes one T cell receptor (beta chain). Its antigen is not identified. The same CDR3 can be traced to other DNA sequences in this sample. The CDR3 spans 15 residues. Germline V gives CDR1 SGHVS, CDR2 FNYEAQ. Trimming removed 1 base from V and 5 bases from J, with 14 bases in between. The sample comes from a study of cytomegalovirus exposure and HLA in healthy donors. Study-level information: Drawn from HLA-typed donors, around 85 million unique TCRs were held in an early data release. Broader study findings: Later, an analysis found that common viral pathogens appeared to be linked with several of the most significant clusters.

It was with 60 Vbeta and 13 Jbeta primers that the PCR ran. Profiled with immunoSEQ multiplex PCR; TCRdb holds only in-frame clones, not every one. This table has over 65,000 clones, around 72% appearing once. This sequence joins TRBV7-6 and TRBJ1-1; D unresolved. The receptor comes from a woman in her twenties or thirties in good health and CMV-seropositive. The specimen sequenced was PBMCs. CDR3 DNA sequence: TGTGCCAGCAGCTTAGACGGCGGTCAGAGGACTGAAGCTTTCTTT. Protein sequence: CASSLDGGQRTEAFF.